This entry lists 17 T cell receptor beta chains sequenced from one sample in a study of T cells after yellow fever vaccination. TCRdb re-called the 5' RACE reads with MiXCR, one entry per CDR3 protein. The sample includes approximately 170,000 distinct CDR3 sequences, approximately 11% seen only once; the top ten take 35% to 40%. The sequenced sample was CD8+ T cells sorted from PBMCs, obtained 15 days after the yellow fever booster vaccination. These receptors all stem from a man in his late teens or twenties who received the YFV17D yellow fever vaccine.

This clonotype was counted ten times or more. The chain employs TRBV20-1 and TRBJ1-1; 11 nucleotides align to TRBD1. The germline V gene has CDR1 DFQATT and CDR2 SNEGSKA (reference sequence). The CDR3 extends over 14 amino acids. Trimming cost V 3 bases and J 3 bases; bases outside gene matches: 3. In DNA form, the CDR3 reads TGCAGTGCTAGGGGGACAGGGGGGGACACTGAAGCTTTCTTT. Protein: CSARGTGGDTEAFF.

This chain links TRBV21-1 with TRBJ2-1; TRBD1, as called in the table, went unchecked against the DNA. TRBV21-1 is a known pseudogene. The CDR3 runs 18 residues. The CDR3 region is CASSKEGAPLYGDNEQFF. The CDR3 DNA follows: TGTGCCAGCAGCAAAGAGGGGGCACCACTATACGGGGACAATGAGCAGTTCTTC.

This clonotype was counted at least ten times. The rearrangement links TRBV4-1 to TRBJ2-2; TRBD1 might be the D (5 bases). Between the trimmed V and J ends, which lost 0 bases and 2 bases, there was a span of 16 bases. Germline V gene lookup returns CDR1 MGHRA and CDR2 YSYEKL. CDR3 length: 18 amino acids. In nucleotides, the CDR3 is TGCGCCAGCAGCCAAGATTTCGGACAACCTTTTAACACCGGGGAGCTGTTTTTT. Its translation: CASSQDFGQPFNTGELFF.

The J gene is TRBJ2-5, the V gene TRBV2; 8 nucleotides align to TRBD2. Germline V lookup: CDR1 SNHLY, CDR2 FYNNEI. V lost 3 bases to trimming and J lost 4 bases; unmatched junction nucleotides: 1. The CDR3 extends over 13 amino acids. The CDR3 bases are TGTGCCAGCAGTGACAGCGGGGGAGAGACCCAGTACTTC. It codes for CASSDSGGETQYF.

This clonotype was recorded many times. V usage is TRBV7-2 and J usage is TRBJ2-3, with 11 bases that match TRBD2. This CDR3 has 17 residues. Germline V gene data show CDR1 as SGHTA and CDR2 as FQGNSA. V lost 4 bases to trimming and J lost 5 bases; unmatched junction nucleotides: 11. The CDR3 bases are TGTGCCAGCAGCTCCCCACAGCTAGCGGGGGGACGAGATACGCAGTATTTT. As protein: CASSSPQLAGGRDTQYF. Using reference TRBV7-2 and TRBJ2-3 for the parts outside the CDR3, the full variable domain is GAGVSQSPSNKVTEKGKDVELRCDPISGHTALYWYRQSLGQGLEFLIYFQGNSAPDKSGLPSDRFSAERTGGSVSTLTIQRTQQEDSAVYLCASSSPQLAGGRDTQYFGPGTRLTVL.

This chain links TRBV2 with TRBJ2-7; TRBD2 matches at 8 bases. V shed 1 base and J 0 bases; nucleotides not matched to a gene: 11. The CDR3 length is 18 residues. From germline, CDR1 is SNHLY and CDR2 FYNNEI. The CDR3 nucleotides read TGTGCCAGCAGTGAAGGGCTTAGCGGGGCTTACTTCTCCTACGAGCAGTACGTC. Its translation: CASSEGLSGAYFSYEQYV.

This clonotype has more than one count but fewer than ten. CDR3 sequence reads: CASSRTVDTEAFF. CDR3 nucleotide sequence: TGTGCCAGCAGCCGGACCGTTGACACTGAAGCTTTCTTT. This chain uses TRBV6-5 with TRBJ1-1; D not resolved. Germline V gene lookup returns CDR1 MNHEY and CDR2 SVGAGI. CDR3 length equals 13 residues. Trimming took 6 bases from V and 3 from J, leaving 11 bases between them.

Only a few counts were recorded for this clonotype. The chain carries TRBV6-5 and TRBJ2-5, with no clear D. Trimming pared 7 bases from V and 4 bases from J, leaving 7 bases between. CDR1 and CDR2 (germline): MNHEY, SVGAGI. This CDR3 is built from 11 residues. CDR3 region: CASTVGETQYF. CDR3 sequence (DNA): TGTGCCAGCACGGTTGGAGAGACCCAGTACTTC.

This clonotype was observed a handful of times. The J gene is TRBJ2-1, the V gene TRBV12-3 or TRBV12-4; TRBD1 matches at 7 bases. V lost 3 bases and J lost 5; bases outside the gene matches: 4. The CDR3 runs 14 residues. The chain's CDR3 is CASSFGTDNNEQFF. In DNA form, the CDR3 reads TGTGCCAGCAGTTTTGGGACAGACAACAATGAGCAGTTCTTC.

This sequence joins TRBV7-9 and TRBJ2-2; D remains unclear. The CDR3 has 12 residues. Germline CDR1 reads SEHNR; CDR2 reads FQNEAQ (reference sequence). V dropped 0 bases and J dropped 7 bases, with 3 bases sitting between them. The DNA for the CDR3 is TGTGCCAGCAGCTTAGCGCGCGGGGAGCTGTTTTTT. It yields the protein CASSLARGELFF.

This clonotype was detected a few times. This chain uses TRBV6-1 with TRBJ2-3; perhaps TRBD2 as D (6 bases). The germline V and J ends were trimmed by 3 bases and 5 bases, with 12 bases remaining between them. Germline V CDR1 and CDR2: MNHNS, SASEGT. This CDR3 comprises 14 residues. In DNA, the CDR3 is TGTGCCAGCAGTGAGTTGACGGGGGTAGATACGCAGTATTTT. Protein product: CASSELTGVDTQYF.

This clonotype was observed a handful of times. The chain uses TRBV12-3 or TRBV12-4 and TRBJ1-1; D is uncertain. The germline V and J ends were trimmed by 3 bases and 1 base, with 15 bases remaining between them. The CDR3 has 16 residues. CDR3 amino acids: CASSFGNSHQNTEAFF. In DNA form, the CDR3 reads TGTGCCAGCAGTTTTGGGAACAGTCACCAGAACACTGAAGCTTTCTTT.

This clonotype was seen more than once but under ten times. The chain joins TRBV6-1 to TRBJ2-3; 11 bases map to TRBD2. Germline CDR1 reads MNHNS; CDR2 reads SASEGT. V dropped 2 bases and J dropped 4; count of bases not matched to a gene: 2. This CDR3 contains 15 residues. CDR3 sequence: CASSEFSGGADTQYF. The CDR3 DNA sequence: TGTGCCAGCAGTGAATTTAGCGGGGGGGCAGATACGCAGTATTTT.

V is TRBV9 and J is TRBJ1-4; TRBD1 is a possible D gene (5 bases). V dropped 0 bases and J dropped 6 bases, with 12 bases sitting between them. Germline values: CDR1 SGDLS, CDR2 YYNGEE. The CDR3 consists of 15 residues. The CDR3 protein is CASSVVRQGDEKLFF. CDR3 nucleotides: TGTGCCAGCAGCGTAGTGAGGCAGGGTGATGAAAAACTGTTTTTT.

This clonotype was seen a handful of times. The V call is TRBV7-2, the J call TRBJ2-5; either TRBD1 or TRBD2 may supply D (6 bases each). From germline, CDR1 is SGHTA and CDR2 FQGNSA. Deletions cut 2 bases from V and 4 bases from J, with 14 bases between. This CDR3 has 15 amino acids. The CDR3 here is CASSLLLGGAETQYF. CDR3 DNA sequence: TGTGCCAGCAGCTTACTACTCGGGGGCGCAGAGACCCAGTACTTC.

This clonotype was seen a handful of times. The V gene is TRBV20-1, the J gene TRBJ1-1; D is ambiguous. From germline, CDR1 is DFQATT and CDR2 SNEGSKA (reference sequence). The V end lost 0 bases, the J end lost 6 bases, and 11 bases lay between the germline ends. This CDR3 has 13 residues. The CDR3 protein is CSARDSSHPEAFF. CDR3 nucleotides: TGCAGTGCTAGAGACAGCAGCCATCCTGAAGCTTTCTTT.

The chain links TRBV12-3 or TRBV12-4 to TRBJ1-2; no reliable D call. The ends were cut back, 7 bases at V and 4 bases at J, with 10 bases in the middle. The CDR3 length is 12 residues. In DNA form, the CDR3 reads TGTGCCAGCACCCTCAGACGCTATGGCTACACCTTC. Translated, it gives CASTLRRYGYTF.